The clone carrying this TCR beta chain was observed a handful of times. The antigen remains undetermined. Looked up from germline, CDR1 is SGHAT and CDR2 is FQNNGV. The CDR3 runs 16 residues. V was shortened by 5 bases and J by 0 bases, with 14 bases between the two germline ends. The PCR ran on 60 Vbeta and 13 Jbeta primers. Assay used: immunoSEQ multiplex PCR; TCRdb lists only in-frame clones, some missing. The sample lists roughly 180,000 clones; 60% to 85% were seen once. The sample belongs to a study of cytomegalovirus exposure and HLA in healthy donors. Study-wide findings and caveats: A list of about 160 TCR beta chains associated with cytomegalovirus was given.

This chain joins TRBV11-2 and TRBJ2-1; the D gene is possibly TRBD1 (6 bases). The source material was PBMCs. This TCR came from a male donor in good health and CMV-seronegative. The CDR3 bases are TGTGCCAGCAGCCCCCTAGGGGGTAGCTCCTACAATGAGCAGTTCTTC. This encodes CASSPLGGSSYNEQFF.